This T cell receptor (beta chain) was sequenced for a study of blood T cell repertoires in COVID-19. Across the study: Samples taken during acute and convalescent COVID-19 were collected in the United States, Italy and Spain. The cDNA or gDNA used as material had been derived from T cells, B-cell-depleted T cells, or PBMCs.

Authors' processing steps: Amplifying reference gene primers gave estimates of nucleated cell counts. The data were produced by immunoSEQ multiplex PCR, yet TCRdb's version contains in-frame clones alone and is incomplete. V and J calls and clone size come straight from that table; D and trimming were deduced from the DNA. This sample has around 160,000 clones, with 75% to 90% found just once. The CDR3 has 14 residues. V was clipped by 5 bases and J by 2 bases, with 9 bases between them. Germline CDR1 KGHDR, CDR2 SFDVKD. Material: peripheral blood. The chain has TRBV24-1 and TRBJ1-5, with a tentative D call TRBD1 (5 bases). The source is a man at least 80 years old with acute or convalescent COVID-19. CDR3 protein: CATSGQTGNQPQHF. In DNA, the CDR3 is TGTGCCACCAGTGGCCAGACAGGCAATCAGCCCCAGCATTTT.